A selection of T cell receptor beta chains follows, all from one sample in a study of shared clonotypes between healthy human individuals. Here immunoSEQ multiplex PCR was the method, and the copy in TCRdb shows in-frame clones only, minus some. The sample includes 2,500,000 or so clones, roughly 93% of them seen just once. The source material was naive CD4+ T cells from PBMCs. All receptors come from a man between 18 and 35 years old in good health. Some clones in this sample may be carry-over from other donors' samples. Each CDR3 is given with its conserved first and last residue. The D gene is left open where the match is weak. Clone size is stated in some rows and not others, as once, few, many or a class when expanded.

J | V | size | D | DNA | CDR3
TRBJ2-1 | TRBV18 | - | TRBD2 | TGTGCCAGCTCACCACTCCTTGGACGGGAGGGCTCCACCTACAATGAGCAGTTCTTC | CASSPLLGREGSTYNEQFF
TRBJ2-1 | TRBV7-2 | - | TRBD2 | TGTGCCAGCAGTCGGACTAGCGGGGGTTACAATGAGCAGTTCTTC | CASSRTSGGYNEQFF
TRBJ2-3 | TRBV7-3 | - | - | TGTGCCAGCAGCTTAATCGCGGCCACAGATACGCAGTATTTT | CASSLIAATDTQYF
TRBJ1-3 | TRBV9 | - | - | TGTGCCAGCAGTGACAGGTCCCGAGGAGACACCATATATTTT | CASSDRSRGDTIYF
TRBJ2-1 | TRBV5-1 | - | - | TGCGCCAGCAGCTTGGCCAACTACAATGAGCAGTTCTTC | CASSLANYNEQFF
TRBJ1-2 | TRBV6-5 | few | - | TGTGCCAGCAGCAGCACCACCCCTAACTATGGCTACACCTTC | CASSSTTPNYGYTF
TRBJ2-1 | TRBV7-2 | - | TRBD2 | TGTGCCAGCAGCCTCCTGGGACTAGCGTACCATGAGCAGTTCTTC | CASSLLGLAYHEQFF
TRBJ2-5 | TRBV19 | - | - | TGTGCCAGTAGTATTAGGGGCAAAGGACAAGAGACCCAGTACTTC | CASSIRGKGQETQYF
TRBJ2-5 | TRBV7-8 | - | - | TGTGCCAGCAGCCCCGGGGGTGTGGAGACCCAGTACTTC | CASSPGGVETQYF
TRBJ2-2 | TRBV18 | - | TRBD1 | TGTGCCAGCTCACAACCGACAGGGTGGACCGGGGAGCTGTTTTTT | CASSQPTGWTGELFF
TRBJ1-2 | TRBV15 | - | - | TGTGCCACCAGCAGGGGACGGACGTGGTCCTACACCTTC | CATSRGRTWSYTF
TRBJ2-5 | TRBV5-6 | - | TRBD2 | TGTGCCAGCAGCGTACTAGCGGGAGTGGAGACCCAGTACTTC | CASSVLAGVETQYF
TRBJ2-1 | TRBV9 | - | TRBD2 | TGTGCCAGCAGCGTTAGCGGGAGGGCCTCCTACAATGAGCAGTTCTTC | CASSVSGRASYNEQFF
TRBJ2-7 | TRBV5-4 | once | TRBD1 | TGTGCCAGCAGCCCGTACCGCGGACAGGGGTCGTCGGAGCAGTACTTC | CASSPYRGQGSSEQYF
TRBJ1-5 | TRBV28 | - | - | TGTGCCAGCAGTCCCGCGGGAGGACCCCAGCATTTT | CASSPAGGPQHF
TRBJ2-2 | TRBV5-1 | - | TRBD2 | TGCGCCAGCGGAGGGACTAGCAGCACCGGGGAGCTGTTTTTT | CASGGTSSTGELFF
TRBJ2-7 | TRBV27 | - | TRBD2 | TGTGCCGCCCAGGGGACTAGCGGTCACGAGCAGTACTTC | CAAQGTSGHEQYF
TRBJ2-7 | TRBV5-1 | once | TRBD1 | TGCGCCAGCAGCTTGAACCCGACAGGGTTGATCTACGAGCAGTACTTC | CASSLNPTGLIYEQYF
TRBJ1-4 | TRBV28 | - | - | TGTGCCAGCAGTTCCCCGGGCCCCGGCAATGAAAAACTGTTTTTT | CASSSPGPGNEKLFF
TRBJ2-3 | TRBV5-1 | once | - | TGCGCCAGCAGGCGGGGCGGCGAAACTTCCGATACGCAGTATTTT | CASRRGGETSDTQYF
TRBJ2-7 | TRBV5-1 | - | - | TGCGCCAGCAGCCCCCCCGGGCGGCTAGCGAATAGCTACGAGCAGTACTTC | CASSPPGRLANSYEQYF
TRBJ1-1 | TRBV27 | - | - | TGTGCCAGCAGACTACAAGGTTTGAACACTGAAGCTTTCTTT | CASRLQGLNTEAFF
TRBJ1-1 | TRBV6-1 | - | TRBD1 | TGTGCCAGCAGTGAAAAGGGACAGGGGGCGGCGTGGGCTTTCTTT | CASSEKGQGAAWAFF
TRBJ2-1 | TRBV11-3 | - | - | TGTGCCAGCAGCTTAGGGACAACCTACAATGAGCAGTTCTTC | CASSLGTTYNEQFF
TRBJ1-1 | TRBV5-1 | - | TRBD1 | TGCGCCAGCAGCCCGCAGGGGGGGAACACTGAAGCTTTCTTT | CASSPQGGNTEAFF
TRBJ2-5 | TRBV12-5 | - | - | TGTGCTAGTGGTTTGGCCCTCCAAGAGACCCAGTACTTC | CASGLALQETQYF
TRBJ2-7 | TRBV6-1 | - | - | TGTGCCAGCAGTGACGGACCCTGGGGCGAGCAGTACTTC | CASSDGPWGEQYF
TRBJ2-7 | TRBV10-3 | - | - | TGTGCCATCAGTGAGTCGATGAGGGGTGAGCAGTACTTC | CAISESMRGEQYF
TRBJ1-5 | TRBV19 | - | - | TGTGCCAGTAGTCCCTCGAGAAGTCAGCCCCAGCATTTT | CASSPSRSQPQHF
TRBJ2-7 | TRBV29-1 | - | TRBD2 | TGCAGCACCCGGACTAGCTTGGGCTACGAGCAGTACTTC | CSTRTSLGYEQYF
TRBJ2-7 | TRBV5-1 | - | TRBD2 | TGCGCCAGCAGCTTGTTCGGGGGGGCGGACGAGCAGTACTTC | CASSLFGGADEQYF
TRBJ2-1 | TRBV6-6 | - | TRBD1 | TGTGCCAGCAGAGGACAGGAGTCCTACAATGAGCAGTTCTTC | CASRGQESYNEQFF
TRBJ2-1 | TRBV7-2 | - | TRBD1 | TGTGCCAGCAGCCCAGGGGGCGGACAGGGGAATGAGCAGTTCTTC | CASSPGGGQGNEQFF
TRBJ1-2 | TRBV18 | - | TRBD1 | TGTGCCAGCTCACCAGACAGGGGCTATGGCTACACCTTC | CASSPDRGYGYTF
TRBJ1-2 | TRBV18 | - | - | TGTGCCAGCTCACCAAAGGGCGACAAGAACTATGGCTACACCTTC | CASSPKGDKNYGYTF
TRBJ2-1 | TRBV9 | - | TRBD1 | TGTGCCAGCAGCGCCCGGACAGGACGTGAGCAGTTCTTC | CASSARTGREQFF
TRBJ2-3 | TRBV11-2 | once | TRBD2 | TGTGCCAGCAGCTTGGTAGCGGGAGACCTGACAGATACGCAGTATTTT | CASSLVAGDLTDTQYF
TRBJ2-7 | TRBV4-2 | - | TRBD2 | TGTGCCAGCAGCCGCGGGGGTAGGGACGAGCAGTACTTC | CASSRGGRDEQYF
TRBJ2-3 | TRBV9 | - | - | TGTGCCAGCAGCGTACCGGGAGCAGATACGCAGTATTTT | CASSVPGADTQYF
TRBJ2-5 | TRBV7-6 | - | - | TGTGCCAGCAGCCCGGAGGGCCGACGAGGAGAGACCCAGTACTTC | CASSPEGRRGETQYF
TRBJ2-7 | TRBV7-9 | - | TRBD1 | TGTGCCAGCAGCCGTGGGACAGGGGAAATGAAAAACGAGCAGTACTTC | CASSRGTGEMKNEQYF
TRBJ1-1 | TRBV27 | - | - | TGTGCCAGGGAGATCCGGGACGGTAACACTGAAGCTTTCTTT | CAREIRDGNTEAFF
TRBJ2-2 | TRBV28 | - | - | TGTGCCAGCAGAAGCAGCCGGACCGGGGAGCTGTTTTTT | CASRSSRTGELFF
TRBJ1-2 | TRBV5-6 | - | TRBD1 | TGTGCCAGCCAATCAACGGGGACAGGAACCATCTATGGCTACACCTTC | CASQSTGTGTIYGYTF
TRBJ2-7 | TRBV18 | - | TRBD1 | TGTGCCAGCTCACCAAGCGGACAGGGGGGCGAGCAGTACTTC | CASSPSGQGGEQYF
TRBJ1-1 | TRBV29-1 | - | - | TGCAGCGCAGTCGGGTATACAGGGACTGAAGCTTTCTTT | CSAVGYTGTEAFF
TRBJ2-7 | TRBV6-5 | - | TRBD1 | TGTGCCAGCAGGAGACAGGGGGATCCAGGGGAGCAGTACTTC | CASRRQGDPGEQYF
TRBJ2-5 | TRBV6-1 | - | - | TGTGCCAGCAGTGAACCCCGACTGACTAATGCGGTAGAGACCCAGTACTTC | CASSEPRLTNAVETQYF
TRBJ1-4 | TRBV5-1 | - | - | TGCGCCAGCAGTGCAATCGGGGATGAAAAACTGTTTTTT | CASSAIGDEKLFF
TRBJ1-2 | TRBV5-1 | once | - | TGCGCCAGCAGCCCGGACTCGCTCCCCCACTATGGCTACACCTTC | CASSPDSLPHYGYTF
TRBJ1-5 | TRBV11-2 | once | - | TGTGCCAGCAGCCACGGGGGAGGCAATCAGCCCCAGCATTTT | CASSHGGGNQPQHF
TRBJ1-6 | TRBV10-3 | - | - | TGTGCCACTCGCGAAGGAAACGGTTCACCCCTCCACTTT | CATREGNGSPLHF
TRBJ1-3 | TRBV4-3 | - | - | TGCGCCAGCAGCCAAGTTTTCTCGGCGGGCGGCGAAAACACCATATATTTT | CASSQVFSAGGENTIYF
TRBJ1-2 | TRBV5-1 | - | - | TGCGCCAGCAGCTTGGATGCGGGGTTGGATGGCTACACCTTC | CASSLDAGLDGYTF
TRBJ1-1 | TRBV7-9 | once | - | TGTGCCAGCAGCATTGGGGGGGGCAGCACAAGGAACACTGAAGCTTTCTTT | CASSIGGGSTRNTEAFF